This entry describes one T cell receptor (beta chain). The specificity of this receptor is unknown. Base qualities are not at hand, and no much larger clone is one base apart. Between the V and J ends, shortened by 1 base and 3 bases respectively, the junction contains 16 bases. From cysteine to phenylalanine, the CDR3 is 16 amino acids long. The only DNA kept is the CDR3, 48 bases in frame from the first base. The germline V gene encodes CDR1 LNHNV and CDR2 YYDKDF (reference sequence). The data are from a study of T cells in Graves' hyperthyroidism and ophthalmopathy (dated by TCRdb to between 2018 and 2021). About the full investigation: Peripheral blood was sampled at the time of initial diagnosis, prior to any treatment. A discovery cohort of about 100 patients, roughly 43 with Graves' ophthalmopathy and 55 to 60 with stable Graves' hyperthyroidism, was used to find distinguishing TCR V-J signatures. Thyroid tissue and blood T-cell repertoires from about 6 Graves' hyperthyroidism patients were also compared in the study. Following sampling, methimazole starting at 30 mg daily was given to hyperthyroidism patients, and high-dose intravenous methylprednisolone was given to ophthalmopathy patients. The paper describes TCR Vbeta CDR3 sequencing of more than 120 peripheral blood samples, made up of approximately 40 ophthalmopathy patients, some 80 hyperthyroidism patients and 17 progressor patients. The approximately 95 discovery patients were divided at random into training and test sets in a 7:3 ratio. Prospective prediction of ophthalmopathy was tested in an independent validation cohort of fewer than 20 hyperthyroidism patients and roughly 16 patients who later progressed to ophthalmopathy. Findings and caveats that apply to the study as a whole: In cross-validation, a model built on a 13 V-J signature told ophthalmopathy apart from stable hyperthyroidism with approximately 90% sensitivity and 81% to 82% specificity, and in testing the same model reached 80%/75%. In validation, progression to ophthalmopathy was predicted by the model with around 70% sensitivity and under 85% specificity, a median of about 6 months before onset. Sample size was not statistically predetermined, and blinding of investigators to group allocation was not performed. Most expanded thyroid clonotypes (frequency above 0.001) were also detected in blood, suggesting blood repertoires may reflect thyroid immune responses.

Stable Graves' hyperthyroidism was defined as no progression to ophthalmopathy during 18 months of follow-up. Hyperthyroidism patients were newly diagnosed, had a disease duration of under 2 months, and were aged 18 to 65 years. The study excluded patients with uncontrolled infections, other autoimmune diseases, pregnancy or lactation. Diagnoses were established on the basis of clinical symptoms, serum thyroxine and TRAb, thyroid ultrasound, and orbital computed tomography. Ficoll-Paque density gradient centrifugation was used to isolate PBMCs from 10 ml of fresh peripheral blood. Total RNA was extracted with Trizol reagent, and quality was checked on an Agilent 2100 Bioanalyzer. The TCR beta CDR3 regions were amplified from the RNA transcripts. For the first round of RT-PCR on the TCR CDR3, the HTBI primer set was used together with the Qiagen OneStep RT-PCR kit. Libraries were constructed in a second round of multiplex PCR, after which size selection and purification were carried out. Paired-end sequencing of the libraries was performed with 100 bp reads on an Illumina HiSeq2000. The authors' analysis ran thus. SOAPnuke was used to process the raw data, throwing out any read that contained adapters or uncalled bases, had a mean Phred below 15, or lacked an exact constant-primer or identifier match. High-quality paired reads were merged using COPE v1.2.5, and each unique nucleotide sequence was defined as a clonotype. Clonotypes were aligned to IMGT TRBV, TRBD and TRBJ reference segments using MiTCR v1.1. The analysis was restricted to V-J combinations with a frequency above 0.0001, which together covered 99% to 99.2% of the repertoires. A TCS score was defined as the ratio between F50 (clonal expansion) and ExV (chaos), using BLOSUM62-based TCRdist between CDR3 peptides within each V-J. Welch's t-statistics and random forest reduced 450 to 600 V-J features to fewer than 15, which were used in a naive Bayes classifier (R e1071). TCRdb trimmed public reads at Q25 via fastp, called clones via MiXCR and kept in-frame beta chains. Each entry merges the rows of one CDR3 protein and shows their most common DNA and genes. TCRdb's processing, not the authors', yielded these V and J calls. Counted in this sample were 350,000 or so distinct CDR3 sequences; roughly 20% of them appeared once. The leading ten clones occupy about 53% of the sample.

The chain uses TRBV15 and TRBJ2-7; confidence is insufficient to name the D gene. Specimen: blood. The TCR sequence derives from a woman aged 45 to 65 with Graves' hyperthyroidism. The nucleotides read TGTGCCACCAGCAGAGCAGCAGACCAAGCCGGCTACGAGCAGTACTTC. Translated, it reads CATSRAADQAGYEQYF.